A single T cell receptor beta chain is shown here with its context. A J-beta primer mix and a sample-barcoded 5' primer were used in a second PCR of roughly 6 to 11 cycles. TCRdb called the 5' RACE reads again in MiXCR, with one record for every CDR3 protein. The table records about 720,000 distinct CDR3 sequences, 22% of them present only once. The trim removed 4 bases at V and 5 bases at J, leaving 5 bases unmatched. The CDR3 is 14 residues long. CDR1 is MNHNS and CDR2 is SASEGT in the germline V gene. These data are taken from a study of blood T cells in healthy people across ages. The gene calls are TRBV6-1 and TRBJ1-2; the match to TRBD1 covers 9 bases. The source is a man in his 70s in good health. The source material was blood. CDR3 bases: TGTGCCAGCAGTGTCGGACAGGGGATGTATGGCTACACCTTC. Its translation: CASSVGQGMYGYTF.